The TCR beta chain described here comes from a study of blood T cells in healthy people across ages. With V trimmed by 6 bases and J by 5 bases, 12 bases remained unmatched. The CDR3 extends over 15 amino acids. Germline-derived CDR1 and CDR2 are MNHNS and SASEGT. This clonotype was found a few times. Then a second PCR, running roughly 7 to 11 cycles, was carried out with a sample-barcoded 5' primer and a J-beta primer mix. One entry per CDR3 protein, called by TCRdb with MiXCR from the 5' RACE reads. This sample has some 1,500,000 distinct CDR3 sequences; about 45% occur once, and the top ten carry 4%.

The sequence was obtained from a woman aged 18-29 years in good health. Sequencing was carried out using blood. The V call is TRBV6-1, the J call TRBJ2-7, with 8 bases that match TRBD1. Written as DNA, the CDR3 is TGTGCCAGCAGACTTGGGCCGGGACAGGCCGACGAGCAGTACTTC. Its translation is CASRLGPGQADEQYF.